The 29 T cell receptor beta chains below all came from one sample that was sequenced in a study of shared clonotypes between healthy human individuals. Some clones are missing from TCRdb's copy, which holds only in-frame ones; the method was immunoSEQ multiplex PCR. This table has about 2.4 million clones, 90% to 95% appearing once. Sequenced: naive CD4+ T cells sorted from blood. The subset: CD45RA+ positively selected. These TCRs come from a man aged 18 to 29 in good health.

This clone was counted only a few times. The chain links TRBV19 to TRBJ1-4; D gene ambiguous. The V end was cut by 0 bases, the J end by 8 bases, with 7 bases between. Per the germline V gene, CDR1 is LNHDA and CDR2 is SQIVND (reference sequence). The CDR3 extends over 13 amino acids. CDR3 amino acids: CASSIEGSEKLFF. The CDR3 nucleotides are TGTGCCAGTAGTATAGAGGGCAGCGAAAAACTGTTTTTT. Supplemented by reference TRBV19 and TRBJ1-4, the full variable domain reads DGGITQSPKYLFRKEGQNVTLSCEQNLNHDAMYWYRQDPGQGLRLIYYSQIVNDFQKGDIAEGYSVSREKKESFPLTVTSAQKNPTAFYLCASSIEGSEKLFFGSGTQLSVL.

The J gene is TRBJ1-2, the V gene TRBV6-5; 8 bases agree with TRBD1. The V segment lost 7 bases and the J segment 4 bases; nucleotides outside the gene matches: 11. This CDR3 contains 15 residues. Germline V lookup: CDR1 MNHEY, CDR2 SVGAGI. This CDR3 is CASKSRDRQFYGYTF. The CDR3 DNA sequence: TGTGCCAGCAAGTCCCGGGACAGGCAATTCTATGGCTACACCTTC.

The chain employs TRBV18 and TRBJ2-6; D unclear. The CDR3 is 13 amino acids. Germline V gene sequence: CDR1 KGHSH, CDR2 LQKENI. V lost 2 bases to trimming and J lost 7 bases, with 6 bases between them. Here the CDR3 DNA reads TGTGCCAGCTCACCAATGGGAGCCAACGTCCTGACTTTC. Translation: CASSPMGANVLTF.

This sequence joins TRBV30 and TRBJ2-7; the D gene is possibly TRBD1 (5 bases). Germline lookup yields CDR1 GTSNPN and CDR2 SVGIG (reference sequence). V shed 4 bases and J shed 0 bases, with 7 bases lying between them. The CDR3 runs 12 residues. This CDR3 is CAWNRISYEQYF. CDR3 DNA: TGTGCCTGGAACAGGATCTCCTACGAGCAGTACTTC.

This clone was seen a few times. This chain uses TRBV28 with TRBJ1-1, with D unresolved. The germline V gene has CDR1 MDHEN and CDR2 SYDVKM. CDR3 length equals 11 residues. V was cut by 2 bases and J by 9 bases, with 7 bases left in between. The CDR3 nucleotides read TGTGCCAGCAGTTTACGGCAGCAAGCTTTCTTT. It yields the protein CASSLRQQAFF.

J is TRBJ2-2 and V is TRBV5-6, with D unresolved. This CDR3 has 13 amino acids. The V end was cut by 2 bases, the J end by 6 bases, with 8 bases between. From germline, CDR1 is SGHDT and CDR2 YYEEEE. This CDR3 reads CASSLVTSGELFF. The CDR3 nucleotides are TGTGCCAGCAGCTTAGTCACGTCCGGGGAGCTGTTTTTT.

In its sample, this clone was seen once. CDR3 coding DNA: TGTGCCAGCAGTTTAAGTGGGAATCAGCCCCAGCATTTT. This encodes CASSLSGNQPQHF. The chain carries TRBV6-5 and TRBJ1-5; unclear D gene. From germline, CDR1 is MNHEY and CDR2 SVGAGI. This CDR3 has 13 residues. The V end was cut by 4 bases, the J end by 4 bases, with 8 bases between.

The chain is built from TRBV5-6 and TRBJ2-7; no definite D call. From germline, CDR1 is SGHDT and CDR2 YYEEEE. This CDR3 has 13 amino acids. V lost 5 bases to trimming and J lost 0 bases, with 9 bases between them. This CDR3 reads CASSSQPSYEQYF. Here the CDR3 DNA reads TGTGCCAGCAGTTCTCAACCCTCCTACGAGCAGTACTTC. Full variable domain (rest looked up from reference TRBV5-6 and TRBJ2-7): DAGVTQSPTHLIKTRGQQVTLRCSPKSGHDTVSWYQQALGQGPQFIFQYYEEEERQRGNFPDRFSGHQFPNYSSELNVNALLLGDSALYLCASSSQPSYEQYFGPGTRLTVT.

The chain recombines TRBV18 with TRBJ1-2; D not resolved. Germline loops: CDR1 KGHSH, CDR2 LQKENI. The CDR3 runs 13 residues. V was trimmed by 2 bases and J by 3 bases, leaving 7 bases between them. The CDR3 coding sequence is TGTGCCAGCTCACCAATCCGATACTATGGCTACACCTTC. It yields the protein CASSPIRYYGYTF.

CDR3 DNA sequence: TGTGCCAGCAGTTTAGACACACTACCTTACAATGAGCAGTTCTTC. Protein: CASSLDTLPYNEQFF. The genes are TRBV28 and TRBJ2-1, with D uncertain. Germline V lookup: CDR1 MDHEN, CDR2 SYDVKM. This CDR3 comprises 15 residues. The V end was cut by 2 bases, the J end by 4 bases, with 12 bases between.

V is TRBV2 and J is TRBJ1-2; D gene uncertain. The germline V gene has CDR1 SNHLY and CDR2 FYNNEI. This CDR3 region has 12 residues. Trimming took 7 bases from V and 3 from J, leaving 9 bases between them. The CDR3 protein is CASKPEDYGYTF. The CDR3 DNA sequence: TGTGCCAGCAAGCCGGAGGACTATGGCTACACCTTC. The full variable domain, in which reference TRBV2 and TRBJ1-2 provide the parts outside the CDR3, is EPEVTQTPSHQVTQMGQEVILRCVPISNHLYFYWYRQILGQKVEFLVSFYNNEISEKSEIFDDQFSVERPDGSNFTLKIRSTKLEDSAMYFCASKPEDYGYTFGSGTRLTVV.

The rearrangement joins TRBV28 to TRBJ2-5; 8 nucleotides align to TRBD2. The J call may be incorrect, as the DNA end agrees better with TRBJ2-7. CDR3 length: 14 amino acids. CDR1 is MDHEN, CDR2 SYDVKM, per germline. CDR3 DNA: TGTGCCAGCAGCTCGACGGGGGGGCCCTACGAGCAGTACTTC. This encodes CASSSTGGPYEQYF.

The chain employs TRBV11-2 and TRBJ2-7; tentatively, D is TRBD1 (5 bases). The CDR3 totals 14 residues. Per the germline V gene, CDR1 is SGHAT and CDR2 is FQNNGV. The germline V and J ends were trimmed by 4 bases and 4 bases, with 14 bases remaining between them. The CDR3 is CASSSFPGIYEQYF. The CDR3 nucleotides are TGTGCCAGCAGCTCGTTCCCAGGGATATACGAGCAGTACTTC.

The CDR3 spells CASSQWGVIGSYEQYF. CDR3 bases: TGCGCCAGCAGCCAATGGGGTGTAATTGGGTCCTACGAGCAGTACTTC. This chain connects TRBV4-3 to TRBJ2-7, with D uncertain. Per the germline V gene, CDR1 is LGHNA and CDR2 is YSLEER. CDR3 length: 16 residues. The V end lost 2 bases, the J end lost 1 base, and 15 bases lay between the germline ends.

CDR3 coding DNA: TGTGCCAGCTCACCACGGCAAGTCTCCTACGAGCAGTACTTC. Translating gives CASSPRQVSYEQYF. V is TRBV18 and J is TRBJ2-7; D gene uncertain. The CDR3 runs to 14 residues. CDR1 is KGHSH, CDR2 LQKENI, per germline. V lost 1 base and J 0 bases, leaving 7 bases between the germline ends.

A remark on this clone: The identical CDR3 is also encoded by other nucleotide sequences in the sample. The rearrangement uses TRBV6-6 and TRBJ1-1, with no clear D. Germline CDR1 MNHNY, CDR2 SVGAGI (reference sequence). This CDR3 comprises 11 residues. V was pared by 5 bases and J by 3 bases, with 4 bases between. CDR3 nucleotides: TGTGCCAGCAGTCGGGACACTGAAGCTTTCTTT. It codes for CASSRDTEAFF.

This sequence joins TRBV5-6 and TRBJ1-4, with D perhaps matching TRBD1 (6 bases). This CDR3 is built from 14 residues. Trimming left V 4 bases short and J 7 bases short, with 14 bases between. Germline V gene sequence: CDR1 SGHDT, CDR2 YYEEEE. CDR3 nucleotide sequence: TGTGCCAGCAGCCAAACAGGGACGGGTGAAAAACTGTTTTTT. It specifies CASSQTGTGEKLFF. Filled out from reference TRBV5-6 and TRBJ1-4, the complete variable domain reads DAGVTQSPTHLIKTRGQQVTLRCSPKSGHDTVSWYQQALGQGPQFIFQYYEEEERQRGNFPDRFSGHQFPNYSSELNVNALLLGDSALYLCASSQTGTGEKLFFGSGTQLSVL.

In regard to this clone: Additional DNA sequences in this sample encode the identical CDR3. The V call is TRBV9, the J call TRBJ1-5; D not resolved. CDR1 is SGDLS, CDR2 YYNGEE, per germline. This CDR3 is built from 15 residues. The V end was cut by 0 bases, the J end by 2 bases, with 9 bases between. The CDR3 coding sequence is TGTGCCAGCAGCGTAGGGGGTGAGGGCAATCAGCCCCAGCATTTT. It encodes CASSVGGEGNQPQHF.

The rearrangement joins TRBV5-6 to TRBJ2-7; 10 bases fit TRBD1. Germline trimming cut 5 bases from V and 3 bases from J; bases unmatched to any gene: 8. The V gene's germline CDR1 is SGHDT and CDR2 YYEEEE. The length of the CDR3 is 15 residues. The CDR3 reads CASRTAGTGVYEQYF. CDR3 in DNA: TGTGCCAGCAGAACGGCCGGGACAGGGGTCTACGAGCAGTACTTC.

The chain employs TRBV18 and TRBJ2-2, with D possibly being TRBD1 (6 bases). The germline V gene encodes CDR1 KGHSH and CDR2 LQKENI. V shed 2 bases and J shed 10 bases, with 17 bases lying between them. CDR3 length equals 15 residues. CDR3 region: CASSPARQGQEELFF. DNA of the CDR3: TGTGCCAGCTCACCAGCACGCCAGGGACAAGAGGAGCTGTTTTTT.

The chain joins TRBV11-2 to TRBJ2-7, with D unclear. The CDR3 spans 12 residues. With 3 bases removed from V and 3 bases from J, the gap between germline ends came to 6 bases. Germline CDR1 is SGHAT and CDR2 is FQNNGV. The CDR3 spells CASSFAVYEQYF. The CDR3, as DNA: TGTGCCAGCAGCTTCGCAGTCTACGAGCAGTACTTC. The full variable domain, completed using reference TRBV11-2 and TRBJ2-7, is EAGVAQSPRYKIIEKRQSVAFWCNPISGHATLYWYQQILGQGPKLLIQFQNNGVVDDSQLPKDRFSAERLKGVDSTLKIQPAKLEDSAVYLCASSFAVYEQYFGPGTRLTVT.

The rearrangement joins TRBV6-1 to TRBJ1-5; D unresolved. V lost 1 base, J lost 0 bases, and 10 bases lay in between. CDR1 and CDR2 (germline): MNHNS, SASEGT. This CDR3 region has 16 residues. The CDR3 DNA is TGTGCCAGCAGTGAAGGATTCGACCATAGCAATCAGCCCCAGCATTTT. This encodes CASSEGFDHSNQPQHF.

The chain links TRBV12-5 to TRBJ2-7; possibly TRBD2 for D (5 bases). V dropped 0 bases and J dropped 7 bases, with 10 bases sitting between them. Looked up from germline, CDR1 is LGHNT and CDR2 is FRNRAP. The CDR3 loop spans 13 amino acids. The CDR3 here is CASGLVKRTEQYF. CDR3 nucleotide sequence: TGTGCTAGTGGTTTGGTTAAGAGGACTGAGCAGTACTTC.

The V and J genes are TRBV29-1 and TRBJ2-1; D may match TRBD1 or TRBD2 (6 bases each). Germline CDR1 is SQVTM and CDR2 is ANQGSEA. Trimming removed 7 bases from V and 4 bases from J, with 32 bases in between. This CDR3 region has 19 residues. The CDR3: CSARRGGTLMGVVYNEQFF. CDR3 in DNA: TGCAGCGCCCGCCGAGGGGGGACCCTAATGGGAGTGGTATACAATGAGCAGTTCTTC.

The gene calls are TRBV7-9 and TRBJ2-7; weak D call: TRBD2 (7 bases). The CDR3 contains 18 residues. CDR1 is SEHNR, CDR2 FQNEAQ, per germline (reference sequence). Trimming took off 5 bases at V and 3 bases at J, with 26 bases between the two ends. CDR3 sequence reads: CASSAAGGAGAQHYEQYF. In DNA form, the CDR3 reads TGTGCCAGCAGCGCCGCCGGGGGCGCGGGGGCCCAGCACTACGAGCAGTACTTC.

The chain is built from TRBV28 and TRBJ1-1, with D uncertain. Trimming removed 3 bases from V and 3 bases from J, with 14 bases in between. The CDR3 runs to 15 residues. The germline gives CDR1 MDHEN, CDR2 SYDVKM. This CDR3 reads CASSFITPSYTEAFF. In DNA form, the CDR3 reads TGTGCCAGCAGTTTTATAACCCCTTCGTACACTGAAGCTTTCTTT. The whole variable domain, remainder taken from reference TRBV28 and TRBJ1-1, is DVKVTQSSRYLVKRTGEKVFLECVQDMDHENMFWYRQDPGLGLRLIYFSYDVKMKEKGDIPEGYSVSREKKERFSLILESASTNQTSMYLCASSFITPSYTEAFFGQGTRLTVV.

The V gene is TRBV5-4, the J gene TRBJ1-4; tentative D call: TRBD1 (5 bases). Germline CDR1 reads SGHNT; CDR2 reads YYREEE (reference sequence). Trimming took off 0 bases at V and 4 bases at J, with 13 bases between the two ends. The CDR3 covers 16 residues. The CDR3 DNA reads TGTGCCAGCAGCTTGGGTTCCCGGGGCGGTAATGAAAAACTGTTTTTT. This gives the protein CASSLGSRGGNEKLFF. The full variable domain, completed using reference TRBV5-4 and TRBJ1-4, is ETGVTQSPTHLIKTRGQQVTLRCSSQSGHNTVSWYQQALGQGPQFIFQYYREEENGRGNFPPRFSGLQFPNYSSELNVNALELDDSALYLCASSLGSRGGNEKLFFGSGTQLSVL.

The chain is built from TRBV5-1 and TRBJ1-4; 8 bases fit TRBD1. V lost 0 bases to trimming and J lost 9 bases; unmatched junction nucleotides: 4. The CDR3 covers 14 residues. Germline lookup yields CDR1 SGHRS and CDR2 YFSETQ. This CDR3 reads CASSLEGRGQKLFF. For the CDR3, the DNA is TGCGCCAGCAGCTTGGAGGGCAGGGGGCAAAAACTGTTTTTT.

The rearrangement links TRBV10-3 to TRBJ2-3; 11 bases match TRBD2. Germline V gene lookup returns CDR1 ENHRY and CDR2 SYGVKD. The CDR3 covers 16 residues. V dropped 10 bases and J dropped 4; count of bases not matched to a gene: 13. The CDR3 is CATAPSGRIGADTQYF. CDR3 nucleotides: TGTGCCACAGCTCCTAGCGGGAGGATCGGGGCAGATACGCAGTATTTT.